The sequence of this T cell receptor beta chain was determined in a study of blood T cells in healthy people across ages. Regarding the study as a whole: Observed TCR beta diversity per million T cells went down as age went up. This fall followed a roughly linear course with age. Samples with more naive T cells showed higher observed beta diversity.

CDR1 is MNHEY, CDR2 SVGAGI, per germline. V was clipped by 0 bases and J by 6 bases, with 13 bases between them. The CDR3 has 15 amino acids. Combining a sample-barcoded 5' primer with a J-beta primer mix, a second PCR ran for about 7 to 12 cycles. Every molecule of cDNA carried a tag from a template-switch adaptor with 12 random nucleotides. TCRdb independently ran MiXCR on the 5' RACE reads; one entry per CDR3 protein. This table has about 1.7 million distinct CDR3 sequences, roughly 27% appearing once. Roughly 10 milliliters of peripheral blood were drawn from each donor. A word on this clonotype: Its specificity is unknown.

The sequenced sample was blood. The V and J genes are TRBV6-5 and TRBJ2-3; D possibly corresponds to TRBD2 (5 bases). The receptor was derived from a woman aged 30 to 39 in good health. CDR3 DNA: TGTGCCAGCAGTTACTCCGGGAAGTCTAGGGATACGCAGTATTTT. Translated: CASSYSGKSRDTQYF.